The present T cell receptor (beta chain) was sequenced within a study of vaccination effects on CD4 cells after COVID-19. The CDR3 runs 16 residues. Germline CDR1 reads PRHDT; CDR2 reads FYEKMQ (reference sequence). Unmatched junction bases numbered 4, after V lost 5 bases and J lost 5 bases. Study findings and constraints: Few convalescent patients and no early post-infection timepoints were included in the study.

Turning to this clone: Its antigen is not known.

Repertoires were generated with immunoSEQ multiplex PCR, while TCRdb's copy carries only in-frame clones and drops some. The sample carries tens of thousands of clones, about 70% recorded once. Viral peptide pool expansion of antigen-specific CD4+ T cells preceded sequencing in the ViraFEST assay. CD4+ T cell isolation took place after 10 days of culture. The V and J genes are TRBV13 and TRBJ2-3; 16 nucleotides align to TRBD2. The sample in question was CD4+ T cells from PBMCs cultured with HCoV-229E spike peptides, obtained before COVID-19 vaccination. The source is a human donor who received a COVID-19 vaccine. The CDR3 DNA is TGTGCCAGCAGCCCGGGACTAGCGGGAGGGGGAGATACGCAGTATTTT. Translation gives CASSPGLAGGGDTQYF. The variable domain in full, completed from reference TRBV13 and TRBJ2-3, reads AAGVIQSPRHLIKEKRETATLKCYPIPRHDTVYWYQQGPGQDPQFLISFYEKMQSDKGSIPDRFSAQQFSDYHSELNMSSLELGDSALYFCASSPGLAGGGDTQYFGPGTRLTVL.